Listed below are T cell receptor beta chains from one sample, sequenced in a study of cytomegalovirus exposure and HLA in healthy donors. Generated by immunoSEQ multiplex PCR, the TCRdb table keeps only in-frame clones and is missing some. The sample contains about 160,000 clones, around three quarters of which appear only once. Sequencing used PBMCs. Receptors were obtained from a man between 45 and 60 years old in good health and CMV-seropositive. The conserved cysteine and the conserved F or W are not part of the CDR3 here.

len	j_gene	v_gene	CDR3aa
12	TRBJ2-5	TRBV6-1	ASSKMASQETQY
13	TRBJ2-5	TRBV10-1	ASSDSRGNPRTQY
12	TRBJ2-7	TRBV11-1	ASSLERGEGEQY
12	TRBJ2-7	TRBV2	ASRREVQAYEQY
11	TRBJ1-4	TRBV10-3	AISDGLIEKLF
12	TRBJ2-7	TRBV9	ASSVADRIYEQY
13	TRBJ1-2	TRBV28	ASSLFAGGYYGYT
11	TRBJ2-5	TRBV9	ASSVELRETQY
10	TRBJ1-1	TRBV4-3	ASTSMGAEAF
13	TRBJ2-7	TRBV5-1	ASSLMGQEYYEQY
13	TRBJ2-3	TRBV11-2	ASSLGGLRTDTQY
13	TRBJ1-2	TRBV6-1	ASSGGTGKNYGYT
13	TRBJ2-2	TRBV7-2	ASSFGSGGSGELF
12	TRBJ2-7	TRBV10-2	ASSESFRAGEQY
11	TRBJ2-5	TRBV7-8	ASSSTREETQY
11	TRBJ2-7	TRBV10-1	ASSEHDSYEQY
13	TRBJ2-3	TRBV5-4	ASRRAGDRTDTQY